This T cell receptor beta chain was recovered during a study of siplizumab effects on memory and regulatory T cells. Of note for this clone: Its antigen is not known.

Assays captured about 10^5 TCR templates per sample. Generated by immunoSEQ multiplex PCR, the TCRdb table keeps only in-frame clones and is missing some. The sample has roughly 82,000 clones; roughly 90% are singletons. Study observations and caveats: Fewer alloreactive sequences mapped to unstimulated CD4+ memory cells under siplizumab.

Material for sequencing was Tregs sorted from blood. This clonotype was obtained from a human donor in good health.

The CDR3 region is CASRSRGHTSTDTQYF. The CDR3 coding sequence is TGTGCCAGCAGGTCAAGGGGACACACTAGCACAGATACGCAGTATTTT. The chain joins TRBV5-6 to TRBJ2-3; D perhaps matches TRBD1 (6 bases). This CDR3 is 16 amino acids long. The germline V gene encodes CDR1 SGHDT and CDR2 YYEEEE. Trimming took 5 bases from V and 0 from J, leaving 16 bases between them.